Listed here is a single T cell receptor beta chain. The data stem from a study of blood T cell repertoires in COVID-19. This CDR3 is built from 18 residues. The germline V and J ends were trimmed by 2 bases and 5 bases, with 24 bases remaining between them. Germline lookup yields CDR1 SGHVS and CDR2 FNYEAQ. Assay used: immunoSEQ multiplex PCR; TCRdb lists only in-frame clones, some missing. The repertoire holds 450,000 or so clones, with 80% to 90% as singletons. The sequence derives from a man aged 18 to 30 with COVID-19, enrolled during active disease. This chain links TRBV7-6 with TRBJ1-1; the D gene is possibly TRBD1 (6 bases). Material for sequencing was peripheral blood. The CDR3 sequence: CASSLIAGEQGSRTEAFF. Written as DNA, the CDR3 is TGTGCCAGCAGCTTAATAGCGGGAGAACAGGGAAGCCGTACTGAAGCTTTCTTT.